These T cell receptor beta chains were read from a single sample in a study of tumor-infiltrating lymphocytes in primary liver carcinoma. TCRdb recomputed calls from the multiplex PCR reads with MiXCR, one row per CDR3 protein. In the table there are 100,000 or so distinct CDR3 sequences, roughly 80% of which are singletons. What was sequenced was liver tumor tissue from sampling region 3. The receptors come from a man aged 35 to 55 with primary liver carcinoma and hepatitis B virus infection. The CDR3 runs from the conserved cysteine through the conserved F or W. A D gene is named only where the DNA matches it firmly. Not every row has a clone size; where given, it reads once, few, many or a size class.

length	size	V	D	J	CDR3	DNA
13	NA	TRBV6-6	TRBD1	TRBJ1-1	CTSSTGGTTEVFF	TGTACCAGCAGCACAGGGGGGACCACTGAAGTTTTCTTT
16	NA	TRBV11-2	TRBD1	TRBJ2-3	CASSSTRLQGADTQYF	TGTGCCAGCAGCTCAACCCGGTTACAGGGGGCAGATACGCAGTATTTT
14	NA	TRBV6-6	NA	TRBJ1-5	CASIEGKGNQAQHF	TGTGCCAGCATAGAGGGGAAGGGCAATCAGGCCCAGCATTTT
16	NA	TRBV7-2	NA	TRBJ2-7	CASSSPGRTLLEEQYF	TGTGCCAGCAGCTCTCCGGGCCGTACCCTCCTTGAGGAGCAGTACTTC
13	NA	TRBV7-9	NA	TRBJ1-1	CASSLSANTEVFF	TGTGCCAGCAGCTTATCCGCGAACACTGAAGTTTTTTTT
12	NA	TRBV6-2/TRBV6-3	NA	TRBJ1-1	CTSGTRNTEAFF	TGCACCAGTGGGACACGTAACACTGAAGCTTTCTTT
17	NA	TRBV11-1	TRBD2	TRBJ2-4	CASSFPGTNGTKNIQYF	TGTGCCAGTAGCTTCCCCGGGACTAACGGGACCAAAAACATTCAGTATTTC
15	once	TRBV29-1	TRBD2	TRBJ2-1	CSVGLVGGFYDEQFF	TGCAGCGTTGGACTAGTGGGAGGGTTCTACGACGAGCAGTTCTTC
17	few	TRBV7-9	TRBD2	TRBJ2-1	CASSPLLGAGGYNGQFF	TGTGCCAGCAGCCCTCTTTTAGGAGCGGGAGGATACAATGGGCAGTTCTTC
18	NA	TRBV6-1	NA	TRBJ2-6	CASSGYGGPTTGANVLTF	TGTGCCAGCAGTGGATACGGGGGTCCTACCACTGGGGCCAACGTCCTGACTTTC
13	many	TRBV29-1	NA	TRBJ2-7	CSVEITGFGEQYF	TGCAGCGTTGAAATTACAGGATTTGGCGAGCAGTACTTC
15	NA	TRBV7-8	NA	TRBJ2-3	CASTSGGQGTDTRHF	TGTGCCAGCACCAGTGGGGGCCAGGGCACAGATACGCGGCATTTT
16	NA	TRBV7-3	TRBD2	TRBJ2-1	CASSPRSGSSYNEQPF	TGTGCCAGCAGCCCTAGGAGCGGGAGCTCCTACAATGAGCAGCCCTTC
15	NA	TRBV11-2	TRBD1	TRBJ2-1	CVISLQGTGLNEQFF	TGTGTCATCAGCTTACAAGGGACAGGCCTTAATGAGCAGTTCTTC
16	NA	TRBV18	NA	TRBJ2-7	CAGSPVRDGSPYEQYF	TGTGCCGGCTCACCAGTTCGGGACGGCTCTCCCTACGAGCAGTACTTC